The 18 T cell receptor beta chains given below trace back to one sample, sequenced in a study of PD-1 blockade in mismatch repair-deficient tumors. Measured with immunoSEQ multiplex PCR; TCRdb has only the in-frame clones, and not every one. The table has about 51,000 clones, roughly 80% seen once. Sequenced here: peripheral blood, sampled roughly 20 weeks after starting pembrolizumab. Source of these receptors: an adult with mismatch repair-deficient cancer.

This sequence joins TRBV28 and TRBJ1-2, with D perhaps TRBD1 (5 bases). With 3 bases removed from V and 4 bases from J, the gap between germline ends came to 15 bases. The CDR3 contains 15 residues. Per germline, CDR1 MDHEN and CDR2 SYDVKM. As DNA, the CDR3 is TGTGCCAGCAGTTTCGGGTCAGGGCGCCTCTATGGCTACACCTTC. Its protein is CASSFGSGRLYGYTF.

V is TRBV30 and J is TRBJ2-3, with D unclear. Trimming left V 2 bases short and J 4 bases short, with 13 bases between. This CDR3 contains 14 residues. The germline V gene has CDR1 GTSNPN and CDR2 SVGIG (reference sequence). The CDR3 nucleotides read TGTGCCTGGAGTCTCGATCAGCCCGCAGATACGCAGTATTTT. Protein: CAWSLDQPADTQYF.

This clone is labeled as medium-sized. The chain carries TRBV11-3 and TRBJ2-1; 8 bases map to TRBD2. CDR3 length: 18 residues. Germline CDR1 and CDR2: SGHNT and YENEEA. After removal of 1 base from V and 1 base from J, the junction contained 9 bases not matched to a gene. CDR3 residues: CASSLGGGSGGSYNEQFF. In DNA form, the CDR3 reads TGTGCCAGCAGCTTAGGTGGGGGCAGCGGGGGATCCTACAATGAGCAGTTCTTC. Complete variable domain (other parts from reference TRBV11-3 and TRBJ2-1): EAGVVQSPRYKIIEKKQPVAFWCNPISGHNTLYWYLQNLGQGPELLIRYENEEAVDDSQLPKDRFSAERLKGVDSTLKIQPAELGDSAVYLCASSLGGGSGGSYNEQFFGPGTRLTVL.

This clone was observed once. This specimen includes other DNA sequences encoding the same CDR3. This chain joins TRBV5-1 and TRBJ2-1; 10 nucleotides align to TRBD2. Germline V lookup: CDR1 SGHRS, CDR2 YFSETQ. Trimming took 0 bases from V and 5 from J; bases not matched to a gene: 2. This CDR3 comprises 15 residues. CDR3 in amino acids: CASSLVLAGDNEQFF. The DNA of the CDR3 is TGCGCCAGCAGCTTGGTTCTAGCGGGAGACAATGAGCAGTTCTTC.

This chain uses TRBV5-1 with TRBJ1-1; unclear D gene. The V end lost 4 bases, the J end lost 8 bases, and 12 bases lay between the germline ends. The germline V gene has CDR1 SGHRS and CDR2 YFSETQ. There are 12 residues in the CDR3. Here the CDR3 DNA reads TGCGCCAGCAGCCTCCTGACCGGAGAAGCTTTCTTT. This sequence encodes CASSLLTGEAFF.

As to this clone: Other DNA variants within this sample encode the same CDR3. The gene calls are TRBV6-5 and TRBJ2-7; D is perhaps TRBD1 (6 bases). CDR3 length: 11 residues. The germline CDR1 and CDR2 sequences are MNHEY and SVGAGI. V dropped 10 bases and J dropped 2 bases, with 9 bases sitting between them. Written as DNA, the CDR3 is TGTGCCACCCGACAGGCCTACGAGCAGTACTTC. Translated, it gives CATRQAYEQYF.

The CDR3 here is CASSRGREKLFF. CDR3 nucleotides: TGTGCCAGCAGTAGGGGGCGAGAAAAACTGTTTTTT. The chain couples TRBV28 to TRBJ1-4; the match to TRBD1 covers 7 bases. From germline, CDR1 is MDHEN and CDR2 SYDVKM. The CDR3 has 12 amino acids. The V and J ends lost 5 bases and 8 bases, in that order; junction bases with no gene match: 2.

V gene TRBV14 combines with J gene TRBJ2-3; D remains ambiguous. V was shortened by 0 bases and J by 10 bases, with 5 bases between the two germline ends. Germline values: CDR1 SGHDN, CDR2 FVKESK. The CDR3 has 11 residues. The CDR3 loop reads CASSQDMAQYF. The CDR3 nucleotides are TGTGCCAGCAGCCAAGACATGGCGCAGTATTTT.

V and J are TRBV27 and TRBJ2-5; D uncertain. The CDR3 length is 15 residues. Germline CDR1 MNHEY, CDR2 SMNVEV (reference sequence). The V gene lost 6 bases and the J gene lost 6 bases, with 20 bases spanning the gap. CDR3 nucleotide sequence: TGTGCCAGCAGCCCTAGGGCCCTGGGTACGAAGACCCAGTACTTC. This sequence encodes CASSPRALGTKTQYF.

This clone was counted a single time. The chain combines TRBV6-4 with TRBJ2-7; D is perhaps TRBD2 (6 bases). Deletions cut 7 bases from V and 3 bases from J, with 16 bases between. This CDR3 region has 14 residues. CDR1 is MRHNA and CDR2 is SNTAGT in the germline V gene. The CDR3 sequence is CASTKEAGNYEQYF. CDR3 coding DNA: TGTGCCAGCACTAAAGAGGCGGGAAACTACGAGCAGTACTTC.

This clone was seen once. This chain connects TRBV4-2 to TRBJ2-7; 7 positions agree with TRBD2. CDR3 length: 18 amino acids. The germline gives CDR1 LGHNA, CDR2 YNFKEQ. The V and J ends lost 0 bases and 4 bases, in that order; junction bases with no gene match: 15. In DNA form, the CDR3 reads TGTGCCAGCAGCCAAGAAGCGAGCCTAAGCGGGACTTTTTACGAGCAGTACTTC. This translates into CASSQEASLSGTFYEQYF.

In nucleotides, the CDR3 is TGTGCCAGCTCACCGTTTCAGGGGGAGCGCGATACGCAGTATTTT. Encoded protein: CASSPFQGERDTQYF. The V call is TRBV18, the J call TRBJ2-3; 7 bases map to TRBD1. This CDR3 comprises 15 residues. The ends lost 3 bases at V and 6 bases at J; junction bases unmatched: 9. From germline, CDR1 is KGHSH and CDR2 LQKENI.

Of note for this clone: Additional DNA sequences in this sample encode the identical CDR3. J is TRBJ2-3 and V is TRBV19; 10 positions match TRBD2. Germline lookup yields CDR1 LNHDA and CDR2 SQIVND (reference sequence). CDR3 length: 15 amino acids. Germline trimming cut 9 bases from V and 5 bases from J; bases unmatched to any gene: 11. The CDR3 sequence: CASRGASGRRDTQYF. For the CDR3, the DNA is TGTGCCAGCAGAGGAGCTAGCGGGAGAAGAGATACGCAGTATTTT.

This clone was seen only a few times. J is TRBJ2-7 and V is TRBV25-1, with D perhaps matching TRBD1 (5 bases). The germline CDR1 and CDR2 sequences are MGHDK and SYGVNS. The CDR3 contains 11 residues. V lost 7 bases and J 1 base, leaving 5 bases between the germline ends. Here the CDR3 DNA reads TGTGCCAGCACAGGGTCCTACGAGCAGTACTTC. It is translated as CASTGSYEQYF.

This chain joins TRBV7-2 and TRBJ2-1; D unresolved. Germline loops: CDR1 SGHTA, CDR2 FQGNSA. V shed 0 bases and J shed 2 bases, with 5 bases lying between them. This CDR3 contains 14 residues. CDR3 sequence: CASSLASTYNEQFF. The CDR3 coding sequence is TGTGCCAGCAGCTTAGCTAGCACCTACAATGAGCAGTTCTTC.

The V gene is TRBV9, the J gene TRBJ2-3; 8 nucleotides agree with TRBD2. The ends lost 3 bases at V and 5 bases at J; junction bases unmatched: 14. The length of the CDR3 is 17 residues. CDR1 is SGDLS, CDR2 YYNGEE, per germline. The CDR3 DNA reads as TGTGCCAGCAGCGACCCTCCAGCGGGAGTGGGGGGAGATACGCAGTATTTT. Protein: CASSDPPAGVGGDTQYF.

The chain carries TRBV27 and TRBJ2-1; no clear D gene. V lost 6 bases to trimming and J lost 6 bases, with 6 bases between them. This CDR3 has 11 residues. The V gene's germline CDR1 is MNHEY and CDR2 SMNVEV (reference sequence). CDR3 nucleotides: TGTGCCAGCAGCAGGTTCAATGAGCAGTTCTTC. Protein product: CASSRFNEQFF.

The chain uses TRBV9 and TRBJ1-3, with 7 bases lining up with TRBD1. Trimming cost V 4 bases and J 4 bases; bases outside gene matches: 5. CDR3 length: 14 amino acids. Per germline, CDR1 SGDLS and CDR2 YYNGEE. The CDR3 region has the DNA TGTGCCAGCAGCTATAAGGGGGCCGGAAACACCATATATTTT. As protein: CASSYKGAGNTIYF. The whole variable domain, filled in from reference TRBV9 and TRBJ1-3, reads DSGVTQTPKHLITATGQRVTLRCSPRSGDLSVYWYQQSLDQGLQFLIQYYNGEERAKGNILERFSAQQFPDLHSELNLSSLELGDSALYFCASSYKGAGNTIYFGEGSWLTVV.